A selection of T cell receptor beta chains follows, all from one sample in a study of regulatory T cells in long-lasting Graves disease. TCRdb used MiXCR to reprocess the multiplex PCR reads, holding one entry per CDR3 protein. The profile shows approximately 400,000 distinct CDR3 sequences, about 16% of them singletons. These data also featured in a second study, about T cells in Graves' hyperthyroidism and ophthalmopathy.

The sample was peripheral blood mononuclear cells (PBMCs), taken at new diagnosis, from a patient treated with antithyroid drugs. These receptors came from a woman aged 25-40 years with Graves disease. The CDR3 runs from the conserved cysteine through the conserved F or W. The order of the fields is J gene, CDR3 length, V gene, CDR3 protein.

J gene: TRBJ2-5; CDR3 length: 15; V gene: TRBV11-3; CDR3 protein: CASTPRRGLQETQYF
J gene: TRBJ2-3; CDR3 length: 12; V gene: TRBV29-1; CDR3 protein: CSPRLAGDTQYF
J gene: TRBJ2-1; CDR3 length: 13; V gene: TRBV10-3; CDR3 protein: CAIKSGDYNEQFF
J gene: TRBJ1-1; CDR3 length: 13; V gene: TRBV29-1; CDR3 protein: CSASGGLNTEAFF
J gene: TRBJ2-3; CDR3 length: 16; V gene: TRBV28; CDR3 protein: CASSLAGTQDANTQYF
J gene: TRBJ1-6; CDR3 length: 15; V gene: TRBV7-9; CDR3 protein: CASSRPGTYNSPLHF
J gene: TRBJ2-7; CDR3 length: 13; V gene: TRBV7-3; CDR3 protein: CASSPDYNYEQYF
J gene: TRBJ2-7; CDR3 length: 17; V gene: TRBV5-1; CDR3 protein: CASSPTSLRGMGYEQYF
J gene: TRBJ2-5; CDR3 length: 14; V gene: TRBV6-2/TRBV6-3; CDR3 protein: CASSYQRGQETQYF
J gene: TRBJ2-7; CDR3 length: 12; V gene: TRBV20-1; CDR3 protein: CSAITQGHEQYF
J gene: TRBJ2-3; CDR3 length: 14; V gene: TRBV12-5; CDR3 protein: CASGLVPDEDTQYF
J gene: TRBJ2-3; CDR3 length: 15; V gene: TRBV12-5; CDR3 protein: CASGLRPPGTDTQYF
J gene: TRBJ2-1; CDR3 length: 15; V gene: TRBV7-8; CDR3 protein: CASSSGGITNNEQFF
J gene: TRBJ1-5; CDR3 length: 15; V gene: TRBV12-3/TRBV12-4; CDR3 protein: CASSLGLPPSQPQHF
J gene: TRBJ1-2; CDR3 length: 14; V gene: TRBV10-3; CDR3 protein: CAISDPRGLYGYTF
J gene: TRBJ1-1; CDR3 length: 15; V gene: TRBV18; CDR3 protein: CASSQGVSEFTEAFF
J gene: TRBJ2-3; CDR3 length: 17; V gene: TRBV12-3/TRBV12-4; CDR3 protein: CASSYRGGTSRGDTQYF